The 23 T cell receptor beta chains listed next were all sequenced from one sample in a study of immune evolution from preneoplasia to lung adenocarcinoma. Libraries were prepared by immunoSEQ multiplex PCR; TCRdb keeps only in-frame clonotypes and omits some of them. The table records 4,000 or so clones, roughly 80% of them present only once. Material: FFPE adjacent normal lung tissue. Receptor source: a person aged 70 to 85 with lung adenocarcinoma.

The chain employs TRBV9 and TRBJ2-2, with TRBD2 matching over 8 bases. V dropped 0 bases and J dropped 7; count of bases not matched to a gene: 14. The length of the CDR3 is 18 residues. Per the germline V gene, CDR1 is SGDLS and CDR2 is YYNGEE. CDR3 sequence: CASSVGPAGASRGGELFF. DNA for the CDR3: TGTGCCAGCAGCGTAGGGCCAGCGGGAGCTTCGAGAGGCGGGGAGCTGTTTTTT.

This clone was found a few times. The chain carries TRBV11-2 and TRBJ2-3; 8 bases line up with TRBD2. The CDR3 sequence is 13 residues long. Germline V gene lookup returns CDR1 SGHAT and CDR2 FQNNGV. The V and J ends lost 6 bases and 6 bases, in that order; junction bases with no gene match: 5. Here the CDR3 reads CASRAAGVDTQYF. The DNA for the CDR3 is TGTGCCAGCAGGGCAGCGGGGGTCGATACGCAGTATTTT. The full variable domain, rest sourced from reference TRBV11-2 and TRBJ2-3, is EAGVAQSPRYKIIEKRQSVAFWCNPISGHATLYWYQQILGQGPKLLIQFQNNGVVDDSQLPKDRFSAERLKGVDSTLKIQPAKLEDSAVYLCASRAAGVDTQYFGPGTRLTVL.

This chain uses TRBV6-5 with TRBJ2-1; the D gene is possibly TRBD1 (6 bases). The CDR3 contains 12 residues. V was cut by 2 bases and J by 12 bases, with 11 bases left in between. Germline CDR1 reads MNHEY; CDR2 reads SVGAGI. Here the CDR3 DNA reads TGTGCCAGCAGTTACCAACAGGGTCCGCAGTTCTTC. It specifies CASSYQQGPQFF.

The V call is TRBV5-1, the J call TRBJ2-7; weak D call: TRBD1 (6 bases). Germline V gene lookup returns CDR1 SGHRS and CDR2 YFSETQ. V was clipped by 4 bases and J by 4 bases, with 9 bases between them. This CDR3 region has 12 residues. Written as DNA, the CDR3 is TGCGCCAGCAGCACAGGGCTATACGAGCAGTACTTC. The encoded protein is CASSTGLYEQYF.

The CDR3: CASSQESSDSYEQYF. The CDR3 DNA sequence: TGCGCCAGCAGCCAAGAGTCTAGCGACTCCTACGAGCAGTACTTC. The chain links TRBV4-1 to TRBJ2-7; TRBD2 might be the D (6 bases). This CDR3 has 15 amino acids. Trimming took 0 bases from V and 0 from J, leaving 9 bases between them. Germline lookup yields CDR1 MGHRA and CDR2 YSYEKL.

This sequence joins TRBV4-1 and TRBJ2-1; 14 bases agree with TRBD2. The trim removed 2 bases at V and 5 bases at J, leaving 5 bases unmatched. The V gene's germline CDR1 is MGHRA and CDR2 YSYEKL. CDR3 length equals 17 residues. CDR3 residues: CASSQPGLAGEDNEQFF. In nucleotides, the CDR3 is TGCGCCAGCAGCCAACCGGGACTAGCGGGAGAGGACAATGAGCAGTTCTTC.

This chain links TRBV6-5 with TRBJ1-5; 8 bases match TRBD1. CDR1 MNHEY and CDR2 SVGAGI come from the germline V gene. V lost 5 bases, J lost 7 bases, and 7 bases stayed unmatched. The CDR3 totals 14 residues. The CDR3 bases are TGTGCCAGCAGTGACAGGGGCTGGGGACAGCCCCAGCATTTT. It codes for CASSDRGWGQPQHF.

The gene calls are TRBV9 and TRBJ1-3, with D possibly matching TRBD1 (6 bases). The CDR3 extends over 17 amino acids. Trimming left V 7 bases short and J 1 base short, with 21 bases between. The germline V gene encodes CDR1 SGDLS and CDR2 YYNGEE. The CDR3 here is CASGFPEGGASGNTIYF. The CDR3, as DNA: TGTGCCAGCGGCTTCCCTGAGGGGGGGGCATCTGGAAACACCATATATTTT. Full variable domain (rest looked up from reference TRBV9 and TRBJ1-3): DSGVTQTPKHLITATGQRVTLRCSPRSGDLSVYWYQQSLDQGLQFLIQYYNGEERAKGNILERFSAQQFPDLHSELNLSSLELGDSALYFCASGFPEGGASGNTIYFGEGSWLTVV.

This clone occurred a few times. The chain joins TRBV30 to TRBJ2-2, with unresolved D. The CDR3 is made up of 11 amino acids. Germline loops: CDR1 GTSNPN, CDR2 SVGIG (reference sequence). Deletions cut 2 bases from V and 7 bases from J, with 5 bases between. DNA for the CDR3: TGTGCCTGGAGTTTGGGCGGGGAGCTGTTTTTT. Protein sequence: CAWSLGGELFF.

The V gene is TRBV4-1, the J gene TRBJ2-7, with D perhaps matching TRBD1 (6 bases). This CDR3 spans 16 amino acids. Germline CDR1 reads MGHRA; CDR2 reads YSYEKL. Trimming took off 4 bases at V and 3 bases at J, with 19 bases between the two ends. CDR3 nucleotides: TGCGCCAGCAGCCCAACCTCAACAGGGTCAGGCTACGAGCAGTACTTC. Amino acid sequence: CASSPTSTGSGYEQYF.

CDR3 amino acids: CASSVRGGDGYTF. The CDR3 DNA is TGTGCCAGCAGCGTAAGAGGGGGGGATGGCTACACCTTC. J is TRBJ1-2 and V is TRBV9, with D perhaps matching TRBD1 (6 bases). V lost 1 base to trimming and J lost 6 bases, with 10 bases between them. The germline V gene has CDR1 SGDLS and CDR2 YYNGEE. This CDR3 spans 13 amino acids.

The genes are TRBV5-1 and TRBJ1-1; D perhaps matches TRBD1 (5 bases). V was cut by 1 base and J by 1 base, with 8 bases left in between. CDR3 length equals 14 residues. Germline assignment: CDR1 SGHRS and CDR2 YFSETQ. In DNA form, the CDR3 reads TGCGCCAGCAGCTTGTCACAGGCGAACACTGAAGCTTTCTTT. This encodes CASSLSQANTEAFF.

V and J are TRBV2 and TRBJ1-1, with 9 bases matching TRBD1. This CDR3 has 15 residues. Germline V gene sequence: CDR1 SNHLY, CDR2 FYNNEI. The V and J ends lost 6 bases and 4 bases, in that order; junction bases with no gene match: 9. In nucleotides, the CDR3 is TGTGCCAGCAGACTTGGACAGGGGTTGAGCACTGAAGCTTTCTTT. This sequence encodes CASRLGQGLSTEAFF. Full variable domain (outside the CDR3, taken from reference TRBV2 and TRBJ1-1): EPEVTQTPSHQVTQMGQEVILRCVPISNHLYFYWYRQILGQKVEFLVSFYNNEISEKSEIFDDQFSVERPDGSNFTLKIRSTKLEDSAMYFCASRLGQGLSTEAFFGQGTRLTVV.

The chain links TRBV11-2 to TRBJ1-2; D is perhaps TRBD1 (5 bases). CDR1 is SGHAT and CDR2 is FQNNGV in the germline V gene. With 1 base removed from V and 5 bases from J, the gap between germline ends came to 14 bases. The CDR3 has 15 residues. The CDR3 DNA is TGTGCCAGCAGCTTAGCGGACACTAGCTTGTATGGCTACACCTTC. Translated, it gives CASSLADTSLYGYTF.

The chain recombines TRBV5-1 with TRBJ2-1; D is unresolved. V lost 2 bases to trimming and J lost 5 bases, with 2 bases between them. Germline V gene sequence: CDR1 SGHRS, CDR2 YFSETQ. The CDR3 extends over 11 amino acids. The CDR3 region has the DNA TGCGCCAGCAGCTTAGACAATGAGCAGTTCTTC. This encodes CASSLDNEQFF.

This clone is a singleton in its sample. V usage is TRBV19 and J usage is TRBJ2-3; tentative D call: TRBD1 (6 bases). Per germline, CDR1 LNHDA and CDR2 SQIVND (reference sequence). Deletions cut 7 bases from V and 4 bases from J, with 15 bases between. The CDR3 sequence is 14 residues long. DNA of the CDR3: TGTGCCAGTACCCCAAGGGGGAGTGCAGATACGCAGTATTTT. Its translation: CASTPRGSADTQYF.

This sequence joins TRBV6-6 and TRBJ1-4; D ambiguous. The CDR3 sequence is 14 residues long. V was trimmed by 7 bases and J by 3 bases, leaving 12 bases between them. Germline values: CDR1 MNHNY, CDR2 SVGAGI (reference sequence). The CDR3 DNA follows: TGTGCCAGCAAGTTCTACAATTCTAATGAAAAACTGTTTTTT. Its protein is CASKFYNSNEKLFF.

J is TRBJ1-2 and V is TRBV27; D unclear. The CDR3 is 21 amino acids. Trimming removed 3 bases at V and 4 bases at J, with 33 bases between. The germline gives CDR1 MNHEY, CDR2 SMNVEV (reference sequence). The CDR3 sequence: CASSFGVVCPPNYVTCYGYTF. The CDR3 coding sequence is TGTGCCAGCAGTTTTGGTGTGGTCTGTCCCCCTAACTATGTTACGTGCTATGGCTACACCTTC.

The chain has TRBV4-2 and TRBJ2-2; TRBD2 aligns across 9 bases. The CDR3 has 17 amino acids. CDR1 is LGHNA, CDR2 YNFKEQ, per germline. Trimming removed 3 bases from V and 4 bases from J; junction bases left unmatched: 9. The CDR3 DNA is TGTGCCAGCAGCCAGCCACTTAGCGGGAGCCCCACCGGGGAGCTGTTTTTT. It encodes CASSQPLSGSPTGELFF.

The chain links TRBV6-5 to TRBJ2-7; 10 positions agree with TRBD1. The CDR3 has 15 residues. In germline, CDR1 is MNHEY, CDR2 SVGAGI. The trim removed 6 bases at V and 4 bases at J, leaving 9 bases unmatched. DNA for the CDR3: TGTGCCAGCAGCCAGACAGGGGGCGCGATATACGAGCAGTACTTC. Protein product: CASSQTGGAIYEQYF.

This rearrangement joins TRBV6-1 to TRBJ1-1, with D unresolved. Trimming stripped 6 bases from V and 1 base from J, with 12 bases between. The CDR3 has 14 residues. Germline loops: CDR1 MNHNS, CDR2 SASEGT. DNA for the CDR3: TGTGCCAGCAGGCTTGAAGGAGGGAACACTGAAGCTTTCTTT. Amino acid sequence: CASRLEGGNTEAFF.

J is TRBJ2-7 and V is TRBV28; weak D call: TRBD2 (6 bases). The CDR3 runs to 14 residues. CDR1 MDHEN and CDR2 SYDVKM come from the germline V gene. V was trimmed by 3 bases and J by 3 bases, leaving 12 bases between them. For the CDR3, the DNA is TGTGCCAGCAGTTTCCCGGGGACTTTCTACGAGCAGTACTTC. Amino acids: CASSFPGTFYEQYF.

The CDR3 spells CSVGGTAGANVLTF. DNA of the CDR3: TGCAGCGTTGGGGGGACAGCTGGGGCCAACGTCCTGACTTTC. The chain joins TRBV29-1 to TRBJ2-6; 7 bases line up with TRBD1. The V and J ends lost 4 bases and 2 bases, in that order; junction bases with no gene match: 2. CDR3 length: 14 residues. Germline values: CDR1 SQVTM, CDR2 ANQGSEA.